A single sample is the source of the 2 T cell receptor beta chains below, sequenced in a study of Ad26.COV2.S vaccination and SARS-CoV-2 variants. The data were produced by immunoSEQ multiplex PCR, yet TCRdb's version contains in-frame clones alone and is incomplete. Among fewer than 500,000 clones listed, 89% were seen once. Stated treatment: 15 to 20 received Ad26.COV2.S at low or high dose, single or two shots; several received placebo; per-sample allocation not given. Specimens were obtained on day 63 following the first vaccine or placebo injection. The source material was peripheral blood, sampled in a trial of Ad26.COV2.S vaccine versus placebo. The receptors come from a person aged 18 to 65 who received the Ad26.COV2.S COVID-19 vaccine or a placebo.

The chain employs TRBV18 and TRBJ1-3; the D is unclear. This CDR3 contains 15 residues. Germline V gene lookup returns CDR1 KGHSH and CDR2 LQKENI. V lost 5 bases and J lost 0, with 11 bases in between. The CDR3 bases are TGTGCCAGCTCAGAGGGCCTTTTCTCTGGAAACACCATATATTTT. This gives the protein CASSEGLFSGNTIYF.

The chain has TRBV7-2 and TRBJ2-7; TRBD2 aligns across 8 bases. Germline V gene data show CDR1 as SGHTA and CDR2 as FQGNSA. V was pared by 5 bases and J by 3 bases, with 12 bases of the junction left unmatched. CDR3 length equals 16 residues. The CDR3 is CASSTKPSGLFYEQYF. The CDR3 DNA sequence: TGTGCCAGCAGCACCAAACCTAGCGGGTTATTCTACGAGCAGTACTTC.